A single sample is the source of the 20 T cell receptor beta chains below, sequenced in a study of T cell changes during pregnancy in multiple sclerosis. TCRdb keeps only in-frame clones here, not all; method: immunoSEQ multiplex PCR. The sample has 50,000 to 65,000 clones; 70% to 90% are singletons. Sequenced here: CD4+ T cells from peripheral blood mononuclear cells, sampled in the third trimester of pregnancy. The receptor set was obtained from a female donor with multiple sclerosis, enrolled in a pregnancy study.

This chain links TRBV19 with TRBJ1-1; D remains ambiguous. Germline V gene data show CDR1 as LNHDA and CDR2 as SQIVND (reference sequence). Trimming removed 3 bases from V and 2 bases from J, with 7 bases in between. The CDR3 has 13 amino acids. In nucleotides, the CDR3 is TGTGCCAGTAGTATTCAGGAAAACACTGAAGCTTTCTTT. Protein product: CASSIQENTEAFF.

This clone was seen only once. The CDR3 protein is CASQLGGQGVRGYTF. Written as DNA, the CDR3 is TGTGCCAGCCAATTAGGGGGACAGGGGGTGCGCGGCTACACCTTC. The rearrangement uses TRBV19 and TRBJ1-2; 11 bases map to TRBD1. J lost 8 bases, V lost 9 bases, and 14 bases had no gene match. The germline gives CDR1 LNHDA, CDR2 SQIVND (reference sequence). The CDR3 sequence is 15 residues long.

This clone was recorded once. This chain connects TRBV2 to TRBJ2-5; no firm D call. Germline CDR1 reads SNHLY; CDR2 reads FYNNEI. The CDR3 sequence is 13 residues long. V was trimmed by 6 bases and J by 0 bases, leaving 8 bases between them. In nucleotides, the CDR3 is TGTGCCAGCAGCCTGCGGTACCAAGAGACCCAGTACTTC. Its protein is CASSLRYQETQYF.

The rearrangement links TRBV19 to TRBJ2-1; TRBD2 aligns across 8 bases. The CDR3 loop spans 14 amino acids. J lost 4 bases, V lost 5 bases, and 4 bases had no gene match. The germline CDR1 and CDR2 sequences are LNHDA and SQIVND (reference sequence). Here the CDR3 DNA reads TGTGCCAGTAGTTCAATAGCGGGATACAATGAGCAGTTCTTC. The encoded protein is CASSSIAGYNEQFF.

This chain links TRBV30 with TRBJ2-5; D is perhaps TRBD1 (6 bases). CDR3 length: 12 amino acids. Germline V gene sequence: CDR1 GTSNPN, CDR2 SVGIG (reference sequence). V shed 0 bases and J shed 4 bases, with 6 bases lying between them. The CDR3 DNA is TGTGCCTGGAGTGTACAGGGAGAGACCCAGTACTTC. This gives the protein CAWSVQGETQYF.

The chain carries TRBV6-6 and TRBJ1-1; D unclear. With 4 bases removed from V and 1 base from J, the gap between germline ends came to 7 bases. From germline, CDR1 is MNHNY and CDR2 SVGAGI (reference sequence). The CDR3 spans 13 residues. In DNA, the CDR3 is TGTGCCAGCAGTTTGACACCGAACACTGAAGCTTTCTTT. Its protein is CASSLTPNTEAFF.

The V and J genes are TRBV7-9 and TRBJ2-5; TRBD2 aligns across 8 bases. The CDR3 runs to 14 residues. V shed 5 bases and J 7 bases; nucleotides not matched to a gene: 9. Germline CDR1 is SEHNR and CDR2 is FQNEAQ (reference sequence). The DNA for the CDR3 is TGTGCCAGCAGCCGAGCGGGGGCCGAAGGGACCCAGTACTTC. Its protein is CASSRAGAEGTQYF.

The CDR3, as DNA: TGTGCCAGCAGCTTAGACAGCAGGGCAAACTCTGGAAACACCATATATTTT. Its translation: CASSLDSRANSGNTIYF. The V gene is TRBV11-2, the J gene TRBJ1-3, with a weak D call TRBD1 (5 bases). The CDR3 contains 17 residues. Germline CDR1 SGHAT, CDR2 FQNNGV. Between the trimmed V and J ends, which lost 0 bases and 0 bases, there was a span of 12 bases. Based on the CDR3 plus reference TRBV11-2 and TRBJ1-3, the full variable domain is EAGVAQSPRYKIIEKRQSVAFWCNPISGHATLYWYQQILGQGPKLLIQFQNNGVVDDSQLPKDRFSAERLKGVDSTLKIQPAKLEDSAVYLCASSLDSRANSGNTIYFGEGSWLTVV.

The chain is built from TRBV19 and TRBJ1-5; D not resolved. In germline, CDR1 is LNHDA, CDR2 SQIVND (reference sequence). CDR3 size: 15 residues. V was trimmed by 2 bases and J by 3 bases, leaving 11 bases between them. The CDR3 protein is CASSILGQSNQPQHF. In nucleotides, the CDR3 is TGTGCCAGTAGTATATTGGGCCAGTCCAATCAGCCCCAGCATTTT. Using reference TRBV19 and TRBJ1-5 for the parts outside the CDR3, the full variable domain is DGGITQSPKYLFRKEGQNVTLSCEQNLNHDAMYWYRQDPGQGLRLIYYSQIVNDFQKGDIAEGYSVSREKKESFPLTVTSAQKNPTAFYLCASSILGQSNQPQHFGDGTRLSIL.

The chain carries TRBV19 and TRBJ1-5, with D tentatively TRBD1 (5 bases). Germline-derived CDR1 and CDR2 are LNHDA and SQIVND (reference sequence). The CDR3 loop spans 17 amino acids. V lost 5 bases to trimming and J lost 2 bases, with 19 bases between them. CDR3 in DNA: TGTGCCAGTAGTGGTAGGGGTCTCTTCGATGGCAATCAGCCCCAGCATTTT. Translation: CASSGRGLFDGNQPQHF.

The CDR3 sequence: CASSHPASGAYEQYF. The DNA of the CDR3 is TGTGCCAGCAGCCACCCAGCTAGCGGAGCCTACGAGCAGTACTTC. The V and J genes are TRBV6-1 and TRBJ2-7; 7 bases are shared with TRBD2. After removal of 6 bases from V and 2 bases from J, the junction contained 10 bases not matched to a gene. The CDR3 runs to 15 residues. CDR1 is MNHNS, CDR2 SASEGT, per germline.

Within the sample, this clone is medium-sized. One end of the junction does not line up with germline, which may come from a read error. The chain has TRBV27 and TRBJ1-2; tentatively, D is TRBD1 (6 bases). The CDR3 covers 15 residues. The germline V gene has CDR1 MNHEY and CDR2 SMNVEV (reference sequence). CDR3 DNA: TGTGCCACCAGTCCCGTAACAGGGAACGACTATGGCTACACCTTC. Encoded protein: CATSPVTGNDYGYTF.

This clone was recorded a few times. V and J are TRBV19 and TRBJ2-4; 9 bases map to TRBD1. Germline CDR1 reads LNHDA; CDR2 reads SQIVND (reference sequence). V dropped 3 bases and J dropped 2; count of bases not matched to a gene: 2. CDR3 length: 15 residues. CDR3 DNA sequence: TGTGCCAGTAGTATCGGGACAGGGACCAAAAACATTCAGTACTTC. It yields the protein CASSIGTGTKNIQYF. The variable domain in full, with the rest retrieved from reference TRBV19 and TRBJ2-4, is DGGITQSPKYLFRKEGQNVTLSCEQNLNHDAMYWYRQDPGQGLRLIYYSQIVNDFQKGDIAEGYSVSREKKESFPLTVTSAQKNPTAFYLCASSIGTGTKNIQYFGAGTRLSVL.

The chain links TRBV11-2 to TRBJ2-7; unclear D gene. Germline V gives CDR1 SGHAT, CDR2 FQNNGV. The CDR3 is 15 amino acids. Trimming pared 7 bases from V and 3 bases from J, leaving 19 bases between. The CDR3 DNA sequence: TGTGCCAGCACTCCTCTAGGATTAAGTAGCTACGAGCAGTACTTC. Translation: CASTPLGLSSYEQYF.

This clone showed up just once. The V and J genes are TRBV2 and TRBJ2-2; TRBD1 matches 10 bases. The CDR3 totals 14 residues. Germline V gene lookup returns CDR1 SNHLY and CDR2 FYNNEI. Unmatched junction bases numbered 5, after V lost 8 bases and J lost 5 bases. Written as DNA, the CDR3 is TGTGCCAGCGAGGGACAGGGGTCAACCGGGGAGCTGTTTTTT. Translating it yields CASEGQGSTGELFF.

The genes are TRBV2 and TRBJ2-2; 7 bases fit TRBD2. This CDR3 spans 14 amino acids. With V trimmed by 5 bases and J by 4 bases, 4 bases remained unmatched. The germline gives CDR1 SNHLY, CDR2 FYNNEI. The CDR3 coding sequence is TGTGCCAGCAGTCGAGGGGAGGGCACCGGGGAGCTGTTTTTT. It encodes CASSRGEGTGELFF.

The V call is TRBV11-1, the J call TRBJ2-7, with 7 bases lining up with TRBD1. The germline gives CDR1 SGHAT, CDR2 FQDESV (reference sequence). The junction had 11 bases not matched to a gene; V was cut back by 8 bases and J by 1 base. CDR3 length: 15 residues. CDR3 amino acids: CASARGGAASYEQYF. Written as DNA, the CDR3 is TGTGCCAGCGCCCGAGGGGGCGCAGCTTCCTACGAGCAGTACTTC.

This clone appeared once. V is TRBV30 and J is TRBJ2-7; TRBD2 might be the D (5 bases). There are 12 residues in the CDR3. Germline V gene sequence: CDR1 GTSNPN, CDR2 SVGIG (reference sequence). V was clipped by 2 bases and J by 1 base, with 6 bases between them. The CDR3, as DNA: TGTGCCTGGAGTCGAGGGTCCTACGAGCAGTACTTC. It specifies CAWSRGSYEQYF.

CDR3 protein: CASSVQGATDTQYF. The DNA of the CDR3 is TGTGCCAGCAGTGTACAGGGGGCCACAGATACGCAGTATTTT. The chain uses TRBV6-1 and TRBJ2-3, with TRBD1 matching over 9 bases. The CDR3 has 14 amino acids. Per the germline V gene, CDR1 is MNHNS and CDR2 is SASEGT. V shed 4 bases, J shed 2 bases, and the junction held 1 base outside the gene matches.

Regarding this clone: Other DNA sequences of this sample code for an identical CDR3. V is TRBV18 and J is TRBJ1-5; 8 nucleotides agree with TRBD1. The CDR3 is 14 amino acids. The trim removed 3 bases at V and 2 bases at J, leaving 0 bases unmatched. CDR1 and CDR2 (germline): KGHSH, LQKENI. CDR3 residues: CASSPGQGNQPQHF. The CDR3 nucleotides read TGTGCCAGCTCACCGGGACAGGGCAATCAGCCCCAGCATTTT.